The 26 T cell receptor beta chains below were found in one sample sequenced in a study of cytomegalovirus exposure and HLA in healthy donors. Primers: 60 Vbeta forward and 13 Jbeta reverse. The table came from immunoSEQ multiplex PCR; TCRdb's copy has only in-frame clones and leaves some out. The data hold some 150,000 clones, with roughly 70% observed a single time. The specimen sequenced was PBMCs. These receptors were collected from a man between 18 and 35 years old in good health and CMV-seropositive.

The chain has TRBV19 and TRBJ2-1; tentative D call: TRBD2 (6 bases). Trimming shortened V by 6 bases and J by 6 bases, and 12 bases separated the two germline ends. Germline assignment: CDR1 LNHDA and CDR2 SQIVND (reference sequence). The CDR3 runs 13 residues. DNA of the CDR3: TGTGCCAGTAGGGAGGGAGTCGGCAATGAGCAGTTCTTC. Its protein is CASREGVGNEQFF.

V gene TRBV7-8 combines with J gene TRBJ1-5, with D hard to call. Trimming removed 5 bases from V and 0 bases from J, with 8 bases in between. Germline CDR1 SGHVS, CDR2 FQNEAQ. The CDR3 is made up of 14 amino acids. The CDR3 DNA is TGTGCCAGCAGCCCGGGGTATAGCAATCAGCCCCAGCATTTT. Its protein is CASSPGYSNQPQHF.

The genes are TRBV28 and TRBJ1-2; D gene uncertain. Between the trimmed V and J ends, which lost 8 bases and 0 bases, there was a span of 10 bases. In germline, CDR1 is MDHEN, CDR2 SYDVKM. The CDR3 is 13 amino acids. The CDR3 reads CASAELTNYGYTF. The CDR3 nucleotides are TGTGCCAGCGCGGAACTTACTAACTATGGCTACACCTTC.

This rearrangement joins TRBV6-5 to TRBJ2-1; 9 bases agree with TRBD2. The CDR3 runs 14 residues. From germline, CDR1 is MNHEY and CDR2 SVGAGI. V gave up 5 bases and J gave up 10 bases; unmatched junction bases: 9. DNA for the CDR3: TGTGCCAGCAGTACCCGAAATAGCGGGAGAGAGCAGTTCTTC. Encoded protein: CASSTRNSGREQFF.

This chain uses TRBV29-1 with TRBJ2-5; TRBD2 matches 7 bases. Germline V gene sequence: CDR1 SQVTM, CDR2 ANQGSEA. The V gene end was trimmed by 6 bases and the J gene end by 4 bases; junction bases not matched to a gene: 2. The CDR3 has 11 residues. CDR3 sequence (DNA): TGCAGCGTGGGGGGGGGAGAGACCCAGTACTTC. Residues: CSVGGGETQYF.

The chain joins TRBV2 to TRBJ1-5; D is perhaps TRBD1 (5 bases). Germline CDR1 is SNHLY and CDR2 is FYNNEI. The CDR3 has 14 residues. V shed 3 bases and J shed 4 bases, with 10 bases lying between them. The chain's CDR3 is CASSEAGRNQPQHF. The CDR3 DNA reads TGTGCCAGCAGTGAGGCAGGGCGAAATCAGCCCCAGCATTTT.

This chain joins TRBV28 and TRBJ1-4, with 9 nucleotides matching TRBD1. Germline CDR1 reads MDHEN; CDR2 reads SYDVKM. V dropped 3 bases and J dropped 4; count of bases not matched to a gene: 12. CDR3 length: 18 amino acids. CDR3 amino acids: CASSFPPGQGGGNEKLFF. In DNA form, the CDR3 reads TGTGCCAGCAGTTTCCCCCCGGGACAGGGCGGGGGTAATGAAAAACTGTTTTTT.

The CDR3 loop reads CASSKDRGYYNEQFF. DNA for the CDR3: TGTGCCAGTAGTAAGGACAGGGGATATTACAATGAGCAGTTCTTC. The chain is built from TRBV19 and TRBJ2-1; 9 bases are shared with TRBD1. V was pared by 4 bases and J by 4 bases, with 5 bases of the junction left unmatched. CDR3 length: 15 amino acids. Germline V gene sequence: CDR1 LNHDA, CDR2 SQIVND (reference sequence).

In its sample, this clone was seen once. This CDR3 reads CASSLDGLNEKLFF. CDR3 in DNA: TGTGCCAGCAGCTTAGACGGACTTAATGAAAAACTGTTTTTT. The chain carries TRBV13 and TRBJ1-4; no reliable D call. V was cut by 1 base and J by 4 bases, with 7 bases left in between. This CDR3 is built from 14 residues. Germline V gene data show CDR1 as PRHDT and CDR2 as FYEKMQ (reference sequence).

The rearrangement links TRBV7-2 to TRBJ1-1; maybe TRBD1 (5 bases). The CDR3 consists of 14 residues. With 5 bases removed from V and 5 bases from J, the gap between germline ends came to 15 bases. Germline CDR1 reads SGHTA; CDR2 reads FQGNSA. CDR3 sequence (DNA): TGTGCCAGCAGCCTGGGACGGAGGGAAACTGAAGCTTTCTTT. It encodes CASSLGRRETEAFF.

The genes are TRBV6-6 and TRBJ2-2; 7 bases align to TRBD1. The CDR3 covers 16 residues. V lost 3 bases and J lost 1; bases outside the gene matches: 5. Germline CDR1 is MNHNY and CDR2 is SVGAGI (reference sequence). CDR3 DNA: TGTGCCAGCAGTTATTTCGGGACAGTGAACACCGGGGAGCTGTTTTTT. Its translation: CASSYFGTVNTGELFF.

This chain joins TRBV11-3 and TRBJ2-1; D possibly corresponds to TRBD2 (6 bases). Germline CDR1 is SGHNT and CDR2 is YENEEA. The CDR3 spans 14 residues. Trimming cost V 5 bases and J 4 bases, with 12 bases left between them. In nucleotides, the CDR3 is TGTGCCAGCAGCGCGTTAGGAGGGTACAATGAGCAGTTCTTC. Encoded protein: CASSALGGYNEQFF.

The rearrangement links TRBV15 to TRBJ2-7; D is unclear. CDR1 LNHNV and CDR2 YYDKDF come from the germline V gene (reference sequence). Trimming took off 0 bases at V and 3 bases at J, with 3 bases between the two ends. The CDR3 extends over 12 amino acids. The CDR3 region is CATSRDRYEQYF. CDR3 nucleotide sequence: TGTGCCACCAGCAGAGACCGCTACGAGCAGTACTTC.

The CDR3: CASSLEPRDTNYGYTF. The CDR3 nucleotides read TGCGCCAGCAGCTTGGAACCCCGGGACACTAACTATGGCTACACCTTC. This chain uses TRBV5-1 with TRBJ1-2; weak D call: TRBD1 (6 bases). Germline-derived CDR1 and CDR2 are SGHRS and YFSETQ. V was clipped by 0 bases and J by 0 bases, with 12 bases between them. The CDR3 loop spans 16 amino acids.

This chain links TRBV18 with TRBJ2-7; possibly TRBD2 for D (6 bases). V lost 1 base to trimming and J lost 2 bases, with 12 bases between them. The CDR3 is 15 amino acids. Germline assignment: CDR1 KGHSH and CDR2 LQKENI. CDR3 region: CASSPQPGVTYEQYF. In DNA, the CDR3 is TGTGCCAGCTCACCACAACCGGGGGTAACCTACGAGCAGTACTTC.

The chain links TRBV4-2 to TRBJ2-6; maybe TRBD1 (6 bases). Germline CDR1 and CDR2: LGHNA and YNFKEQ. Between the trimmed V and J ends, which lost 0 bases and 4 bases, there was a span of 13 bases. The CDR3 totals 17 residues. The CDR3 nucleotides are TGTGCCAGCAGCCAAGAGGCCAGGGGTGCCGGGGCCAACGTCCTGACTTTC. Protein sequence: CASSQEARGAGANVLTF.

The rearrangement links TRBV5-1 to TRBJ2-1; TRBD2 matches at 8 bases. Trimming took 0 bases from V and 10 from J; bases not matched to a gene: 9. Germline loops: CDR1 SGHRS, CDR2 YFSETQ. This CDR3 contains 15 residues. The DNA for the CDR3 is TGCGCCAGCAGCTTGGGGACTAGCCGTCTGGGCGAGCAGTTCTTC. It codes for CASSLGTSRLGEQFF.

The CDR3 bases are TGTGCCTGGAGAGGGGGTAGGGAGACCCAGTACTTC. This sequence encodes CAWRGGRETQYF. The chain combines TRBV30 with TRBJ2-5; tentative D call: TRBD1 (6 bases). This CDR3 region has 12 residues. V was pared by 3 bases and J by 5 bases, with 10 bases between. Germline V gives CDR1 GTSNPN, CDR2 SVGIG (reference sequence).

V gene TRBV6-6 combines with J gene TRBJ2-7, with TRBD2 as a possible D gene (5 bases). CDR3 size: 15 residues. The V gene lost 5 bases and the J gene lost 4 bases, with 18 bases spanning the gap. CDR1 and CDR2 (germline): MNHNY, SVGAGI (reference sequence). CDR3 DNA: TGTGCCAGCAGTAAGTCTGGCGGCGGGCCTTACGAGCAGTACTTC. Translation gives CASSKSGGGPYEQYF.

The chain recombines TRBV10-3 with TRBJ1-2, with TRBD1 matching 8 bases. The CDR3 runs 15 residues. Germline values: CDR1 ENHRY, CDR2 SYGVKD. V trimming: 2 bases; J trimming: 7 bases; junction bases outside the gene matches: 9. CDR3 sequence: CAISEVRTGTTGYTF. The CDR3 DNA follows: TGTGCCATCAGTGAGGTCCGGACAGGGACCACTGGCTACACCTTC.

This chain links TRBV11-2 with TRBJ2-7; D gene ambiguous. This CDR3 is built from 14 residues. V was clipped by 5 bases and J by 0 bases, with 11 bases between them. Germline CDR1 SGHAT, CDR2 FQNNGV. The chain's CDR3 is CASSPLQRSYEQYF. DNA of the CDR3: TGTGCCAGCAGCCCACTCCAGCGCTCCTACGAGCAGTACTTC.

This clone was found a few times. The gene calls are TRBV5-1 and TRBJ1-6; TRBD1 agrees at 9 bases. The trim removed 3 bases at V and 0 bases at J, leaving 22 bases unmatched. Germline CDR1 reads SGHRS; CDR2 reads YFSETQ. The CDR3 totals 23 residues. The CDR3 region has the DNA TGCGCCAGCAGCTCTGAAATACTGACAGGGGGGACGATCGGAAACTCCTATAATTCACCCCTCCACTTT. Its protein is CASSSEILTGGTIGNSYNSPLHF.

J is TRBJ2-2 and V is TRBV11-2; 8 nucleotides match TRBD2. Germline V gene data show CDR1 as SGHAT and CDR2 as FQNNGV. V lost 5 bases and J lost 8; bases outside the gene matches: 13. The CDR3 has 16 amino acids. Here the CDR3 DNA reads TGTGCCAGCAGCCCGCTGTCCAGCGGGAGCTTTGGGGAGCTGTTTTTT. It encodes CASSPLSSGSFGELFF.

The rearrangement joins TRBV6-1 to TRBJ2-1; 8 nucleotides agree with TRBD2. Per germline, CDR1 MNHNS and CDR2 SASEGT. This CDR3 region has 12 residues. J lost 9 bases, V lost 5 bases, and 3 bases had no gene match. DNA of the CDR3: TGTGCCAGCAGTTGGACTAGCACTGAGCAGTTCTTC. Translation gives CASSWTSTEQFF.

The chain combines TRBV6-1 with TRBJ2-7; 7 bases line up with TRBD1. Unmatched junction bases numbered 7, after V lost 8 bases and J lost 0 bases. Germline V gene lookup returns CDR1 MNHNS and CDR2 SASEGT. This CDR3 has 14 amino acids. CDR3 bases: TGTGCCAGCTCACAGGGGCCCAGCTCCTACGAGCAGTACTTC. Translated, it gives CASSQGPSSYEQYF.

The gene calls are TRBV10-3 and TRBJ1-4; no clear D. CDR3 size: 16 residues. CDR1 and CDR2 from the germline V gene are ENHRY and SYGVKD. V lost 10 bases and J 0 bases, leaving 18 bases between the germline ends. The CDR3 region has the DNA TGTGCCACCCGGCCCCTGAACGGGGCAACTAATGAAAAACTGTTTTTT. Translation: CATRPLNGATNEKLFF.